The 9 T cell receptor beta chains below all came from one sample that was sequenced in a study of T cells in Graves' hyperthyroidism and ophthalmopathy. The investigators amplified TCR beta CDR3 regions from RNA transcripts. In the first-round RT-PCR of the TCR CDR3, the HTBI primer set was used. TCRdb re-analysed the multiplex PCR reads in MiXCR, keeping a single row per CDR3 protein. The profile shows 300,000 to 400,000 distinct CDR3 sequences, approximately 14% of them singletons. Sequencing input: blood. The origin of the receptors is a woman between 25 and 40 years old with Graves' ophthalmopathy.

V and J are TRBV4-2 and TRBJ2-7; a weak D match, TRBD2 (5 bases). Between the trimmed V and J ends, which lost 1 base and 0 bases, there was a span of 10 bases. Germline V gene data show CDR1 as LGHNA and CDR2 as YNFKEQ. The CDR3 runs to 15 residues. CDR3 amino acids: CASSQAIGSSYEQYF. For the CDR3, the DNA is TGTGCCAGCAGCCAAGCCATAGGGAGCTCCTACGAGCAGTACTTC.

This clonotype was counted ten times or more. The chain uses TRBV3-1 and TRBJ1-3, with 9 nucleotides matching TRBD1. With V trimmed by 9 bases and J by 2 bases, 11 bases remained unmatched. This CDR3 has 16 amino acids. Germline V gives CDR1 LGHDT, CDR2 YNNKEL (reference sequence). The CDR3 sequence: CASSRNRGQAGNTIYF. The CDR3, as DNA: TGTGCCAGTTCACGTAACAGGGGGCAGGCTGGAAACACCATATATTTT.

In its sample, this clonotype was seen many times. This chain connects TRBV20-1 to TRBJ1-1; no reliable D call. V was shortened by 6 bases and J by 7 bases, with 12 bases between the two germline ends. The CDR3 spans 11 residues. Germline V lookup: CDR1 DFQATT, CDR2 SNEGSKA (reference sequence). CDR3 DNA sequence: TGCAGTGCCACTGAGGAGCGTGAAGCTTTCTTT. Encoded protein: CSATEEREAFF.

This clonotype appeared many times. The chain combines TRBV5-1 with TRBJ2-1, with 9 bases lining up with TRBD1. V lost 3 bases, J lost 2 bases, and 9 bases stayed unmatched. The CDR3 runs to 17 residues. Germline V CDR1 and CDR2: SGHRS, YFSETQ. CDR3 nucleotides: TGCGCCAGCAGCTCCCCGTCCGGGACAGGGCCCTACAATGAGCAGTTCTTC. Translated, it gives CASSSPSGTGPYNEQFF.

Comments on this clonotype: Given a much more abundant clone one base away, this may be a read error. The chain is built from TRBV20-1 and TRBJ2-2; 16 bases line up with TRBD2. Germline V gene sequence: CDR1 DFQATT, CDR2 SNEGSKA (reference sequence). The CDR3 runs 17 residues. The CDR3 loop is CSARGLAGGRNTGGLFF. CDR3 in DNA: TGCAGTGCTAGGGGACTAGCGGGGGGGAGGAACACCGGGGGGCTGTTTTTT.

V and J are TRBV20-1 and TRBJ1-1; TRBD1 agrees at 9 bases. The J segment lost 6 bases and the V segment lost 5 bases, leaving 7 bases of the junction unmatched. The CDR3 totals 13 residues. Germline lookup yields CDR1 DFQATT and CDR2 SNEGSKA (reference sequence). In DNA form, the CDR3 reads TGCAGTGCTTCATCGGGGACAGGGCCTGAAGCTTTCTTT. This sequence encodes CSASSGTGPEAFF.

This clonotype was counted at least ten times. The chain is built from TRBV20-1 and TRBJ1-1; no definite D call. The length of the CDR3 is 15 residues. Germline assignment: CDR1 DFQATT and CDR2 SNEGSKA (reference sequence). Trimming removed 2 bases at V and 2 bases at J, with 15 bases between. CDR3 residues: CSARSAAVRNTEAFF. CDR3 sequence (DNA): TGCAGTGCTAGATCGGCAGCGGTTCGAAACACTGAAGCTTTCTTT.

This rearrangement joins TRBV4-1 to TRBJ1-6; the D gene is possibly TRBD1 (6 bases). Germline assignment: CDR1 MGHRA and CDR2 YSYEKL. CDR3 size: 15 residues. V dropped 4 bases and J dropped 7 bases, with 14 bases sitting between them. The CDR3 region is CASSPTGTKNSPLHF. The CDR3 DNA is TGCGCCAGCAGCCCAACCGGGACAAAGAATTCACCCCTCCACTTT.

At least ten counts were recorded for this clonotype. The V and J genes are TRBV9 and TRBJ1-5; D is perhaps TRBD1 (5 bases). The CDR3 covers 15 residues. V shed 3 bases and J shed 2 bases, with 12 bases lying between them. The germline CDR1 and CDR2 sequences are SGDLS and YYNGEE. This CDR3 reads CASSGGERGNQPQHF. The CDR3, as DNA: TGTGCCAGCAGCGGAGGGGAGAGGGGCAATCAGCCCCAGCATTTT.